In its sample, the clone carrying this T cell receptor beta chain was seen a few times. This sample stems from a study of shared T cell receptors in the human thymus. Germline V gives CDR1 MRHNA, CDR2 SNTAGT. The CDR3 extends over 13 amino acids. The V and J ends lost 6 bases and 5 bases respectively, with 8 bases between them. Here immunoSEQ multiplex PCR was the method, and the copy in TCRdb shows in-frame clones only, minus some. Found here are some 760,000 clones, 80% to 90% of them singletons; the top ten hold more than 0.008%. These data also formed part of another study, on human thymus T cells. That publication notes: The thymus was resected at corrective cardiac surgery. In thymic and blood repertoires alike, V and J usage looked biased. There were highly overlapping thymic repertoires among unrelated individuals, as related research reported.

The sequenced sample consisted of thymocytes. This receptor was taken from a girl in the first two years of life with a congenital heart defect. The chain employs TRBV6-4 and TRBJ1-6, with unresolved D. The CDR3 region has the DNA TGTGCCAGCAGCAGAACCAATAATTCACCCCTCCACTTT. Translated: CASSRTNNSPLHF.